The 21 T cell receptor beta chains below were found in one sample sequenced in a study of blood T cell repertoires in COVID-19. Assay used: immunoSEQ multiplex PCR; TCRdb lists only in-frame clones, some missing. The table has under 200,000 clones, over 70% seen once. Sequences were obtained from peripheral blood. All receptors derive from a woman of 80 years or more with active or convalescent COVID-19.

The rearrangement uses TRBV2 and TRBJ1-5; 7 nucleotides align to TRBD1. The CDR3 spans 14 residues. Germline trimming cut 4 bases from V and 5 bases from J; bases unmatched to any gene: 5. Germline assignment: CDR1 SNHLY and CDR2 FYNNEI. The CDR3 nucleotides are TGTGCCAGCAGTGGGTGGGACAGAGATCAGCCCCAGCATTTT. Translated: CASSGWDRDQPQHF.

DNA of the CDR3: TGTGCCTGGAGTGCGGCCGGGACAGCAAACACCGGGGAGCTGTTTTTT. It specifies CAWSAAGTANTGELFF. This chain connects TRBV30 to TRBJ2-2; TRBD1 matches 7 bases. Trimming took 1 base from V and 2 from J; bases not matched to a gene: 7. The CDR3 is made up of 16 amino acids. Per germline, CDR1 GTSNPN and CDR2 SVGIG (reference sequence).

The V call is TRBV4-3, the J call TRBJ1-6; unclear D gene. Per germline, CDR1 LGHNA and CDR2 YSLEER. Deletions cut 0 bases from V and 8 bases from J, with 17 bases between. The CDR3 consists of 17 residues. CDR3 sequence (DNA): TGCGCCAGCAGCCAAGACATTGGAACAGTTCTATATTCACCCCTCCACTTT. It translates to CASSQDIGTVLYSPLHF.

J is TRBJ2-2 and V is TRBV4-3; tentatively, D is TRBD2 (7 bases). V dropped 4 bases and J dropped 7 bases, with 19 bases sitting between them. Per the germline V gene, CDR1 is LGHNA and CDR2 is YSLEER. The CDR3 sequence is 16 residues long. As DNA, the CDR3 is TGCGCCAGCAGCCCGAGGGGGGGTCCTCAGGGCGGGGAGCTGTTTTTT. It codes for CASSPRGGPQGGELFF.

The gene calls are TRBV5-1 and TRBJ1-2; D might be TRBD1 (6 bases). The CDR3 is 15 amino acids. The germline V gene encodes CDR1 SGHRS and CDR2 YFSETQ. V lost 5 bases to trimming and J lost 0 bases, with 14 bases between them. The CDR3 loop is CASRISGTTNYGYTF. As DNA, the CDR3 is TGCGCCAGCAGAATCTCCGGGACAACTAACTATGGCTACACCTTC.

This chain links TRBV5-4 with TRBJ2-7, with a possible D match to TRBD1 (6 bases). Trimming removed 3 bases at V and 6 bases at J, with 10 bases between. This CDR3 has 12 residues. CDR1 is SGHNT, CDR2 YYREEE, per germline (reference sequence). CDR3 sequence reads: CASSWGRGEQYF. CDR3 DNA: TGTGCCAGCAGCTGGGGCAGGGGCGAGCAGTACTTC.

This sequence joins TRBV7-2 and TRBJ2-1, with D perhaps TRBD2 (5 bases). Germline CDR1 and CDR2: SGHTA and FQGNSA. The CDR3 totals 15 residues. V lost 5 bases, J lost 4 bases, and 15 bases lay in between. The CDR3 loop is CASSPGRGFYNEQFF. For the CDR3, the DNA is TGTGCCAGCAGCCCCGGGCGAGGGTTTTACAATGAGCAGTTCTTC.

This chain uses TRBV4-3 with TRBJ1-2; D gene uncertain. V gave up 2 bases and J gave up 7 bases, with 11 bases separating them. CDR1 and CDR2 (germline): LGHNA, YSLEER. The CDR3 runs 13 residues. The CDR3 loop reads CASSQTEGLGYTF. CDR3 DNA: TGCGCCAGCAGCCAAACAGAGGGCCTTGGCTACACCTTC.

The gene calls are TRBV7-9 and TRBJ2-7, with D possibly TRBD1 on 6 matching bases. Germline V gene data show CDR1 as SEHNR and CDR2 as FQNEAQ (reference sequence). V was pared by 5 bases and J by 1 base, with 18 bases between. The CDR3 is 16 amino acids. The chain's CDR3 is CASSPIRGRGSYEQYF. The DNA for the CDR3 is TGTGCCAGCAGCCCGATCCGCGGCAGGGGATCCTACGAGCAGTACTTC.

This chain joins TRBV19 and TRBJ1-2; 8 bases line up with TRBD1. CDR1 and CDR2 (germline): LNHDA, SQIVND (reference sequence). The CDR3 is 14 residues long. V shed 3 bases, J shed 5 bases, and the junction held 5 bases outside the gene matches. CDR3 DNA sequence: TGTGCCAGTAGTATCGACAGGGGAAGATATGGCTACACCTTC. Its translation: CASSIDRGRYGYTF.

The gene calls are TRBV7-2 and TRBJ2-7, with 12 positions matching TRBD1. Germline V gene lookup returns CDR1 SGHTA and CDR2 FQGNSA. Losses at the gene ends were 5 bases for V and 7 bases for J; bases not matched to a gene: 6. CDR3 size: 14 residues. The CDR3 loop is CASSGGQGAREQYF. The DNA of the CDR3 is TGTGCCAGCAGCGGGGGACAGGGGGCTAGAGAGCAGTACTTC.

This clone turned up a few times. This CDR3 reads CASSVTAGNTEAFF. In DNA form, the CDR3 reads TGTGCCAGCAGTGTTACAGCTGGGAACACTGAAGCTTTCTTT. The rearrangement uses TRBV2 and TRBJ1-1; D remains unclear. The CDR3 totals 14 residues. Per germline, CDR1 SNHLY and CDR2 FYNNEI. The ends were cut back, 4 bases at V and 1 base at J, with 10 bases in the middle. Combining the CDR3 with reference TRBV2 and TRBJ1-1 gives the whole variable domain EPEVTQTPSHQVTQMGQEVILRCVPISNHLYFYWYRQILGQKVEFLVSFYNNEISEKSEIFDDQFSVERPDGSNFTLKIRSTKLEDSAMYFCASSVTAGNTEAFFGQGTRLTVV.

CDR3: CASSVGDGYSNQPQHF. The CDR3 DNA is TGTGCCAGCAGCGTAGGAGACGGATATAGCAATCAGCCCCAGCATTTT. The chain joins TRBV5-5 to TRBJ1-5; D gene unclear. The germline V and J ends were trimmed by 4 bases and 0 bases, with 14 bases remaining between them. This CDR3 has 16 amino acids. Germline V gene sequence: CDR1 SGHKS, CDR2 YYEKEE (reference sequence).

The rearrangement links TRBV19 to TRBJ1-1, with D possibly TRBD1 on 5 matching bases. In germline, CDR1 is LNHDA, CDR2 SQIVND (reference sequence). This CDR3 comprises 12 residues. V was trimmed by 7 bases and J by 3 bases, leaving 9 bases between them. Here the CDR3 DNA reads TGTGCCAGTACAAAGGGGTACACTGAAGCTTTCTTT. It translates to CASTKGYTEAFF.

This clone has only one observation. The rearrangement joins TRBV5-4 to TRBJ2-5; 7 bases are a match to TRBD1. CDR3 length: 15 amino acids. Germline-derived CDR1 and CDR2 are SGHNT and YYREEE (reference sequence). The trim removed 3 bases at V and 3 bases at J, leaving 8 bases unmatched. CDR3 loop: CASSSLGTGEETQYF. The CDR3 DNA reads as TGTGCCAGCAGCTCCCTGGGTACAGGGGAAGAGACCCAGTACTTC.

The chain couples TRBV5-1 to TRBJ2-7, with D perhaps matching TRBD2 (6 bases). The CDR3 consists of 13 residues. V lost 4 bases to trimming and J lost 5 bases, with 13 bases between them. Germline V gene lookup returns CDR1 SGHRS and CDR2 YFSETQ. Written as DNA, the CDR3 is TGCGCCAGCAGCCGCGGGACTCAAGACGAGCAGTACTTC. It translates to CASSRGTQDEQYF.

This sequence joins TRBV9 and TRBJ2-2; D unclear. Germline CDR1 is SGDLS and CDR2 is YYNGEE. The CDR3 is made up of 16 amino acids. Trimming took 1 base from V and 1 from J, leaving 11 bases between them. The DNA of the CDR3 is TGTGCCAGCAGCGTAATGGCCAACCTGAACACCGGGGAGCTGTTTTTT. Protein: CASSVMANLNTGELFF.

The chain couples TRBV19 to TRBJ1-5, with TRBD1 matching over 8 bases. The CDR3 sequence is 16 residues long. Looked up from germline, CDR1 is LNHDA and CDR2 is SQIVND (reference sequence). Losses at the gene ends were 3 bases for V and 2 bases for J; bases not matched to a gene: 6. CDR3 in amino acids: CASSMFQGAGNQPQHF. CDR3 DNA sequence: TGTGCCAGTAGTATGTTCCAGGGGGCTGGCAATCAGCCCCAGCATTTT.

With respect to this clone: This sample also contains other DNA sequences that code for the same CDR3. V gene TRBV29-1 combines with J gene TRBJ1-5; D perhaps matches TRBD1 (6 bases). Germline-derived CDR1 and CDR2 are SQVTM and ANQGSEA. This CDR3 has 12 residues. Trimming removed 6 bases at V and 0 bases at J, with 6 bases between. The CDR3 loop is CSVGGSNQPQHF. The CDR3 DNA reads TGCAGCGTAGGGGGTAGCAATCAGCCCCAGCATTTT.

The rearrangement joins TRBV19 to TRBJ1-2; 7 bases line up with TRBD1. This CDR3 has 14 amino acids. In germline, CDR1 is LNHDA, CDR2 SQIVND (reference sequence). The trim removed 5 bases at V and 2 bases at J, leaving 5 bases unmatched. The CDR3 spells CASSAGQVNYGYTF. The CDR3 DNA reads TGTGCCAGTAGTGCTGGACAGGTAAACTATGGCTACACCTTC.

This clone was seen at least ten times. The gene calls are TRBV12-1 and TRBJ2-1; the D call of TRBD1 is as the table states it, not checked on the DNA. TRBV12-1 is noted as a pseudogene. CDR3 length: 15 residues. The CDR3 spells CASSFGVQGNNEQFF. For the CDR3, the DNA is TGTGCCAGCAGCTTTGGGGTTCAGGGTAACAATGAGCAGTTCTTC.